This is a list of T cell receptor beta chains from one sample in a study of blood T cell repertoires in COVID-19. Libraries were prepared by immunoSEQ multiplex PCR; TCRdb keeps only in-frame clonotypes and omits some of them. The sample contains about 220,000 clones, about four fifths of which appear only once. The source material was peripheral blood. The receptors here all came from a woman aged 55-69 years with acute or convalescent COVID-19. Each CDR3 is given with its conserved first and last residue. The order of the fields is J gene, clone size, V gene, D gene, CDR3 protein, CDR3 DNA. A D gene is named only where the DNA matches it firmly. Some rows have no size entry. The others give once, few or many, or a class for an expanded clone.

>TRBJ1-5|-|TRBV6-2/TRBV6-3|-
CASSYISAGARSNQPQHF
TGTGCCAGCAGTTATATCTCCGCGGGGGCTCGGAGCAATCAGCCCCAGCATTTT
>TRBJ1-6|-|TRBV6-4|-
CASSAEVEDSPLHF
TGTGCCAGCAGTGCCGAGGTGGAGGATTCACCCCTCCACTTT
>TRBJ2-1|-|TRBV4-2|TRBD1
CASSQDATGGYNEQFF
TGTGCCAGCAGCCAAGATGCGACAGGGGGGTACAATGAGCAGTTCTTC
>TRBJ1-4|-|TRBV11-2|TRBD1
CASLDRVHEKLFF
TGTGCCAGTTTGGACAGGGTCCATGAAAAACTGTTTTTT
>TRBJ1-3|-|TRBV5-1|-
CASSLGEGAGNTIYF
TGCGCCAGCAGCTTGGGCGAGGGCGCTGGAAACACCATATATTTT
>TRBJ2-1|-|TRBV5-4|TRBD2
CASSPASGTYNEQFF
TGTGCCAGCAGCCCTGCTAGCGGTACCTACAATGAGCAGTTCTTC
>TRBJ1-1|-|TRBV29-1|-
CSVAGLGNTEAFF
TGCAGCGTTGCAGGGCTGGGGAACACTGAAGCTTTCTTT
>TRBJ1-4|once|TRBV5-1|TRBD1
CASSQAGTGQEKLFF
TGCGCCAGCAGTCAAGCCGGGACAGGGCAAGAAAAACTGTTTTTT
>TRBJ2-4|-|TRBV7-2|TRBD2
CASSLAGGEGIQYF
TGTGCCAGCAGCTTAGCCGGGGGGGAGGGCATTCAGTACTTC
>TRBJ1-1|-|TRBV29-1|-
CSVPGHPNTEAFF
TGCAGCGTGCCGGGACACCCGAACACTGAAGCTTTCTTT
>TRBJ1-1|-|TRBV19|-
CASSIRAGGRNTEAFF
TGTGCCAGTAGTATAAGGGCAGGAGGGAGGAACACTGAAGCTTTCTTT
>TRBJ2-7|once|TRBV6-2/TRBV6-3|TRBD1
CASSYPTEWTGNSYEQYF
TGTGCCAGCAGTTACCCGACCGAGTGGACAGGGAATTCCTACGAGCAGTACTTC
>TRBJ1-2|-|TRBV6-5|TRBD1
CATGKGTGVYGYTF
TGTGCCACCGGAAAAGGGACAGGGGTCTATGGCTACACCTTC
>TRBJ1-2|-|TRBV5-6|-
CASSPTSWNYGYTF
TGTGCCAGCAGCCCCACTTCGTGGAACTATGGCTACACCTTC
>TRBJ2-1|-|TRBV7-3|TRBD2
CASSPPGGGLREQFF
TGTGCCAGCAGCCCCCCGGGGGGGGGACTACGGGAGCAGTTCTTC
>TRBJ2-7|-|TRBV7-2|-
CASSQASQGGEQYF
TGTGCCAGCAGCCAAGCTTCGCAGGGAGGCGAGCAGTACTTC
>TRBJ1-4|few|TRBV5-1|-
CASSFDTGWEKLFF
TGCGCCAGCAGCTTCGACACCGGTTGGGAAAAACTGTTTTTT
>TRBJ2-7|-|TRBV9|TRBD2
CASSEGLVRGEQYF
TGTGCCAGCAGCGAGGGACTAGTACGGGGCGAGCAGTACTTC
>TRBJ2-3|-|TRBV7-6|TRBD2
CASSLALAGHTDTQYF
TGTGCCAGCAGCTTAGCCCTAGCGGGGCATACAGATACGCAGTATTTT
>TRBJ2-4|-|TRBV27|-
CASSFDKRGIQYF
TGTGCCAGCAGTTTTGACAAAAGGGGCATTCAGTACTTC
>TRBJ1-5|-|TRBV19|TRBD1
CASSWGTANQPQHF
TGTGCCAGTAGTTGGGGGACAGCGAATCAGCCCCAGCATTTT
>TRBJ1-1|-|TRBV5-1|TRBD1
CASSSGTGISLTEAFF
TGCGCCAGCAGCTCCGGGACAGGGATATCTCTCACTGAAGCTTTCTTT
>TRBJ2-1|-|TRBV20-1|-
CSARNYDEQFF
TGCAGTGCTAGAAATTATGATGAGCAGTTCTTC
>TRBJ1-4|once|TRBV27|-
CASSWTGQGNEKLFF
TGTGCCAGCAGCTGGACCGGCCAGGGTAATGAAAAACTGTTTTTT
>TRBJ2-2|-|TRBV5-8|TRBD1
CASSLGQGAGELFF
TGTGCCAGCAGCCTAGGACAGGGGGCCGGGGAGCTGTTTTTT
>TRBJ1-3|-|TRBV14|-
CASSQQYGNTIYF
TGTGCCAGCAGCCAACAGTATGGAAACACCATATATTTT
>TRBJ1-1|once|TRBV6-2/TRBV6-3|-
CASSYDRTRTEAFF
TGTGCCAGCAGTTACGATAGGACTAGGACTGAAGCTTTCTTT
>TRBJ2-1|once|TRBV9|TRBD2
CASSVAGRTSGGPSTYNEQFF
TGTGCCAGCAGCGTAGCCGGAAGGACTAGCGGGGGGCCGAGCACCTACAATGAGCAGTTCTTC
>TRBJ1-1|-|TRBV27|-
CASSSYRVMGAEAFF
TGTGCCAGCAGTTCGTACAGGGTTATGGGGGCTGAAGCTTTCTTT
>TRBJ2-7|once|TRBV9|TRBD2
CASSSGGPPYEQYF
TGTGCCAGCAGCAGCGGGGGACCGCCCTACGAGCAGTACTTC
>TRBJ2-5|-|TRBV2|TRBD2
CASSEPTSGAQETQYF
TGTGCCAGCAGTGAACCGACTAGCGGGGCACAAGAGACCCAGTACTTC
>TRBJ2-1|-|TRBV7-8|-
CASSPTGSLKYNEQFF
TGTGCCAGCAGCCCAACCGGGAGCCTGAAATACAATGAGCAGTTCTTC
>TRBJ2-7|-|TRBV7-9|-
CASSLGTVSYEQYF
TGTGCCAGCAGCTTAGGGACTGTTAGCTACGAGCAGTACTTC
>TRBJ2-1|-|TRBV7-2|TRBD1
CASSLGAGTVNEQFF
TGTGCCAGCAGCTTAGGCGCCGGGACAGTCAATGAGCAGTTCTTC
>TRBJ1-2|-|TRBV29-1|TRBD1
CSVGDSQYGYTF
TGCAGCGTCGGGGACAGTCAGTATGGCTACACCTTC
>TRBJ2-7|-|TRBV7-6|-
CASSAGGWGSHYEQYF
TGTGCCAGCAGCGCAGGCGGCTGGGGCTCACACTACGAGCAGTACTTC
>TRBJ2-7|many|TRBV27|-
CASSPAGAPNYEQYF
TGTGCCAGCAGTCCCGCGGGGGCTCCAAACTACGAGCAGTACTTC
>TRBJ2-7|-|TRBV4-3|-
CASSQGVGRYEQYF
TGCGCCAGCAGCCAGGGTGTAGGGAGATACGAGCAGTACTTC
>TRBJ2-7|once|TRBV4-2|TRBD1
CASSHATGGPYEQYF
TGTGCCAGCAGCCATGCGACAGGGGGCCCCTACGAGCAGTACTTC
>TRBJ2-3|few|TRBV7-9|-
CASSLFQGIADTQYF
TGTGCCAGCAGCTTATTCCAGGGAATTGCAGATACGCAGTATTTT
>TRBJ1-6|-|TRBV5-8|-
CASSSRGSYNSPLHF
TGTGCCAGCAGCTCTAGGGGATCCTATAATTCACCCCTCCACTTT